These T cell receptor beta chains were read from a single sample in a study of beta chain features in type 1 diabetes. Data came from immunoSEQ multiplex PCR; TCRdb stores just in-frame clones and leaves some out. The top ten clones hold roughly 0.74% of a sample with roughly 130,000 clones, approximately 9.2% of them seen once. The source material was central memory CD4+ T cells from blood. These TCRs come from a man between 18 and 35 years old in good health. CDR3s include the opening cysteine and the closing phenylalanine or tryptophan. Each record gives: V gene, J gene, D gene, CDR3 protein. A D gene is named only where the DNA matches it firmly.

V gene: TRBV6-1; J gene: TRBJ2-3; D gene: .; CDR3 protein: CASSGAGFSTDTQYF
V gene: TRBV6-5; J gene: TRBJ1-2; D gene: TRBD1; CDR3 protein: CASRQEDRVKGYTF
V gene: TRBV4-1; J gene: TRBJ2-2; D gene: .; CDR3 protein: CASSHSGDHLNTGELFF
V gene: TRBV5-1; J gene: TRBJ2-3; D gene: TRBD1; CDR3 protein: CASSWTGDADTQYF
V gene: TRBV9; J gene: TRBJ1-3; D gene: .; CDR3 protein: CASSANSFFGSGNTIYF
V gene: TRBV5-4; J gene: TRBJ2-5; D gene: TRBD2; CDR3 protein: CASRPGTSSHQETQYF
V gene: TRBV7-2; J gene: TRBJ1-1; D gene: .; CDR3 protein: CASSRAGWAFF
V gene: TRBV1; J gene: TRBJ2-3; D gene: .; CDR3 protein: CTSSQDRGLAGTPAPTDTQYF
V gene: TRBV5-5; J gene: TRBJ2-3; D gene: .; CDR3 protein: CASSLVAVPSTDTQYF
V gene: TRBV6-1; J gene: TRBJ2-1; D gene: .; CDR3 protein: CASVRAGTTYNEQFF
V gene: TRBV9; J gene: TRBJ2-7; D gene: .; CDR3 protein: CASSHNSRDFAYEQYF
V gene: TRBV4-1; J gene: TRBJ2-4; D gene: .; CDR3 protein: CASSQEGWEMENKNIQYF